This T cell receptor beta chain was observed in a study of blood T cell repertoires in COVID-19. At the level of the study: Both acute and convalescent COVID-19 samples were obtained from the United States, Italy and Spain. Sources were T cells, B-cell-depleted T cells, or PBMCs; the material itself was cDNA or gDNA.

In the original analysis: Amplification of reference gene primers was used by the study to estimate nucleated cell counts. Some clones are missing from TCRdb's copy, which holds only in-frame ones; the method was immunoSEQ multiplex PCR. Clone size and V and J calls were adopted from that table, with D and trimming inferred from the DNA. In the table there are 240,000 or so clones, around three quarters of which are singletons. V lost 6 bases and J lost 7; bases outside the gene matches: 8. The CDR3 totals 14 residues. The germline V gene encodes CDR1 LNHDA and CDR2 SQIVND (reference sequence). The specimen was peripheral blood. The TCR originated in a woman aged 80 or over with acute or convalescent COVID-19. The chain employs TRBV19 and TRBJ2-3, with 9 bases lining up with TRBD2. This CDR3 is CASSFAGGPNTQYF. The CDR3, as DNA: TGTGCCAGTAGCTTCGCGGGGGGGCCGAATACGCAGTATTTT.